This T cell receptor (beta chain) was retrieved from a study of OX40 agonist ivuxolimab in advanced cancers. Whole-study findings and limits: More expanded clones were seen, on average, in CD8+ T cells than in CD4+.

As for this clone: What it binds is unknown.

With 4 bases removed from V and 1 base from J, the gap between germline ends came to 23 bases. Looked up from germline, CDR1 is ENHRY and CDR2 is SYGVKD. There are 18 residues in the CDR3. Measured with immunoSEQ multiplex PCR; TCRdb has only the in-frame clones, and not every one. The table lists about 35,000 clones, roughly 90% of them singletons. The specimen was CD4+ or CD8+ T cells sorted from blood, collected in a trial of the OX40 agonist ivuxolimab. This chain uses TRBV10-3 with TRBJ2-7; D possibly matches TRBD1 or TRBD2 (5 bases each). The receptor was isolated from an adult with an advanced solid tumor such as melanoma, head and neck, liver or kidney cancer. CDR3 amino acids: CAISGGAQGERRSYEQYF. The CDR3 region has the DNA TGTGCCATCAGTGGAGGTGCCCAGGGAGAAAGGAGGTCCTACGAGCAGTACTTC.